This is a list of T cell receptor beta chains from one sample in a study of T cell repertoires in cytomegalovirus infection. The antigens these receptors bind are not known. MiXCR was run by TCRdb on the reads, yielding one entry per CDR3 protein. The sample has approximately 280,000 distinct CDR3 sequences, about 20% seen once. The sample consisted of cultured PBMCs, taken from culture after CMV antigen stimulation. These receptors all come from a human donor in good health (CMV status not recorded). Some clones in this sample may be carry-over from other donors' samples. The CDR3 runs from the conserved cysteine through the conserved F or W. D genes are given only for firm matches. Clone size, where shown, is once, few, many, or a class for clones that have expanded.

D | size | J | V | CDR3 | DNA
NA | once | TRBJ1-4 | TRBV5-1 | CASSLDGAEPWEKLFF | TGCGCCAGCAGCTTGGATGGGGCCGAACCCTGGGAAAAACTGTTTTTT
NA | few | TRBJ2-3 | TRBV28 | CASTFTGSDTQYF | TGTGCCAGCACCTTTACAGGGTCTGATACGCAGTATTTT
TRBD1 | NA | TRBJ1-5 | TRBV23-1 | CASSQFGRSGGASQPQHF | TGCGCCAGCAGTCAATTCGGGCGTTCAGGGGGCGCCTCTCAGCCCCAGCATTTT
TRBD2 | many | TRBJ2-3 | TRBV7-2 | CASSLGPPRLASTDTQYF | TGTGCCAGCAGCTTAGGACCCCCACGACTAGCAAGCACAGATACGCAGTATTTT
NA | few | TRBJ2-1 | TRBV4-1 | CASSQESGGSSYNEQFF | TGCGCCAGCAGCCAAGAATCGGGCGGAAGCTCCTACAATGAGCAGTTCTTC
NA | few | TRBJ2-7 | TRBV10-3 | CAIRHPPGVDEQYF | TGTGCCATCAGGCACCCCCCGGGTGTGGACGAGCAGTACTTC
TRBD2 | few | TRBJ2-3 | TRBV20-1 | CSATSPSGRARDTQYF | TGCAGTGCTACCAGCCCTAGCGGGAGGGCCAGAGATACGCAGTATTTT
NA | NA | TRBJ2-2 | TRBV20-1 | CSALTAGTNTGELFF | TGCAGTGCTTTGACGGCAGGGACTAACACCGGGGAGCTGTTTTTT
TRBD2 | NA | TRBJ2-1 | TRBV20-1 | CSHPLAGVWDEQFF | TGCAGTCATCCGCTAGCGGGAGTTTGGGATGAGCAGTTCTTC
NA | many | TRBJ2-7 | TRBV7-2 | CASSLAPTPYEQYF | TGTGCCAGCAGCTTAGCTCCAACACCTTACGAGCAGTACTTC
NA | NA | TRBJ2-6 | TRBV18 | CASSPRQGGGANVLTF | TGTGCCAGCTCACCCCGACAAGGTGGAGGGGCCAACGTCCTGACTTTC
NA | few | TRBJ2-3 | TRBV5-1 | CASSPREADTQYF | TGCGCCAGCAGCCCCAGGGAAGCAGATACGCAGTATTTT
TRBD1 | few | TRBJ1-1 | TRBV7-9 | CASSRGGGAGRSTEAFF | TGTGCCAGCAGCCGAGGAGGGGGCGCAGGAAGGAGCACTGAAGCTTTCTTT
NA | many | TRBJ1-1 | TRBV7-9 | CASSPRVGGGEAFF | TGTGCCAGCAGCCCCCGGGTGGGGGGGGGTGAAGCTTTCTTT
NA | NA | TRBJ2-1 | TRBV7-6 | CASSPLLDTGEQFF | TGTGCCAGCAGCCCACTTCTGGACACGGGTGAGCAGTTCTTC
NA | few | TRBJ2-1 | TRBV12-5 | CASGFRGLYNEQFF | TGTGCTAGTGGTTTTCGGGGGTTATACAATGAGCAGTTCTTC
TRBD2 | few | TRBJ2-3 | TRBV24-1 | CATSDNQRGADTQYF | TGTGCCACCAGTGATAATCAGCGGGGAGCAGATACGCAGTATTTT
TRBD2 | NA | TRBJ2-7 | TRBV10-3 | CAISEGLAYEQYF | TGTGCCATCAGTGAGGGACTAGCCTACGAGCAGTACTTC
NA | few | TRBJ1-1 | TRBV11-1 | CASSLPDSPNTEAFF | TGTGCCAGCAGCCTCCCAGACAGCCCGAACACTGAAGCTTTCTTT
TRBD2 | few | TRBJ2-2 | TRBV6-5 | CASSYAGLADITGELFF | TGTGCCAGCAGTTACGCGGGACTAGCAGATATCACCGGGGAGCTGTTTTTT
NA | NA | TRBJ2-1 | TRBV20-1 | CSARDGLAGSEQFF | TGCAGTGCTAGAGATGGTTTAGCCGGTTCTGAGCAGTTCTTC
NA | few | TRBJ1-1 | TRBV12-3/TRBV12-4 | CASNLSGALGNTEAFF | TGTGCCAGCAACCTCTCAGGGGCTTTGGGGAACACTGAAGCTTTCTTT
NA | NA | TRBJ1-1 | TRBV7-2 | CASSLSLSGNTEAFF | TGTGCCAGCAGCTTAAGTTTATCCGGAAACACTGAAGCTTTCTTT
TRBD2 | many | TRBJ2-5 | TRBV7-2 | CASSLGGGETQYF | TGTGCCAGCAGCTTGGGGGGGGGGGAGACCCAGTACTTC
NA | many | TRBJ1-2 | TRBV6-2/TRBV6-3 | CASSQSSARCTF | TGTGCCAGCAGCCAATCTTCGGCCCGGTGCACCTTC
TRBD2 | few | TRBJ2-3 | TRBV12-3/TRBV12-4 | CASSELAGGWGDTQYF | TGTGCCAGCAGTGAATTAGCGGGAGGTTGGGGAGATACGCAGTATTTT
NA | many | TRBJ2-1 | TRBV6-5 | CASSRSFRSDEQFF | TGTGCCAGCAGCCGATCCTTCAGGAGCGATGAGCAGTTCTTC
TRBD2 | NA | TRBJ2-1 | TRBV7-8 | CASRYRRVSGVHNEQFF | TGTGCCAGCAGGTACCGCAGGGTTAGCGGGGTCCACAATGAGCAGTTCTTC
TRBD1 | NA | TRBJ2-1 | TRBV20-1 | CSARWDREQFF | TGCAGTGCTAGATGGGACAGAGAGCAGTTCTTC
TRBD1 | once | TRBJ1-2 | TRBV9 | CASSVRQGGYTF | TGTGCCAGCAGCGTTCGACAGGGGGGCTACACCTTC
TRBD2 | NA | TRBJ2-5 | TRBV4-3 | CASSSGGGGSQETQYF | TGCGCCAGCTCTTCTGGGGGGGGGGGGTCACAAGAGACCCAGTACTTC
NA | NA | TRBJ2-2 | TRBV7-1 | CASSSGQFSTGELFF | TGTGCCAGCAGCTCCGGACAGTTCAGCACCGGGGAGCTGTTTTTT
TRBD2 | many | TRBJ2-3 | TRBV6-1 | CASRTTSGSLRDTQYF | TGTGCCAGCAGAACAACTAGCGGGAGCTTGAGAGATACGCAGTATTTT
TRBD2 | NA | TRBJ2-5 | TRBV20-1 | CSARNLAGGPPETQYF | TGCAGTGCTAGAAACTTAGCGGGAGGGCCGCCGGAGACCCAGTACTTC
TRBD1 | once | TRBJ1-1 | TRBV20-1 | CSARDRGTGADTEAFF | TGCAGTGCTAGAGATCGGGGAACAGGGGCCGACACTGAAGCTTTCTTT
TRBD1 | few | TRBJ2-7 | TRBV10-3 | CAIGRIPGQGYEQYF | TGTGCCATCGGGAGGATCCCGGGACAGGGTTACGAGCAGTACTTC
NA | many | TRBJ1-1 | TRBV7-6 | CASSLAREGRGKGAFF | TGTGCCAGCAGCTTAGCGCGGGAAGGCAGGGGTAAGGGGGCTTTCTTT
TRBD2 | NA | TRBJ2-2 | TRBV5-1 | CATRQGLAGEGVAGELFF | TGCGCCACACGCCAGGGACTAGCGGGAGAAGGTGTAGCCGGGGAGCTGTTTTTT
TRBD1 | few | TRBJ1-5 | TRBV7-9 | CASSLGAGTGWISNQPQHF | TGTGCCAGCAGCTTAGGTGCGGGGACAGGATGGATTAGCAATCAGCCCCAGCATTTT
NA | few | TRBJ2-1 | TRBV12-3/TRBV12-4 | CASSRDPSSYNEQFF | TGTGCCAGCAGTCGCGATCCCAGCTCCTACAATGAGCAGTTCTTC
TRBD2 | NA | TRBJ2-1 | TRBV7-7 | CASSLDVGLAAYNEQFF | TGTGCTAGCAGCTTGGATGTGGGACTAGCGGCCTACAATGAGCAGTTCTTC
NA | NA | TRBJ2-1 | TRBV18 | CASSPPPGPGTKKQFF | TGTGCCAGCTCACCCCCCCCAGGCCCGGGGACCAAAAAGCAGTTCTTC
TRBD1 | many | TRBJ2-3 | TRBV4-3 | CASSQALRTGSTDTQYF | TGCGCCAGCAGCCAGGCTCTACGGACAGGGAGCACAGATACGCAGTATTTT
NA | NA | TRBJ2-1 | TRBV24-1 | CATSDLGGWQFF | TGTGCCACCAGTGATTTAGGCGGGTGGCAGTTCTTC
NA | few | TRBJ2-5 | TRBV28 | CASRSTGFETQYF | TGTGCCAGCAGGTCAACAGGGTTTGAGACCCAGTACTTC
TRBD2 | NA | TRBJ2-2 | TRBV19 | CASSIGSGRSPGELFF | TGTGCCAGTAGTATCGGCAGCGGGAGGAGTCCCGGGGAGCTGTTTTTT
TRBD1 | NA | TRBJ1-2 | TRBV19 | CASSPTGTGGSYGYTF | TGTGCCAGTAGTCCGACGGGGACAGGGGGTAGCTATGGCTACACCTTC
TRBD1 | NA | TRBJ1-6 | TRBV7-9 | CASSLGQGDSSPLHF | TGTGCCAGCAGCTTGGGACAGGGAGATTCGTCACCCCTCCACTTT
NA | NA | TRBJ2-3 | TRBV18 | CASSPSILNTDTQYF | TGTGCCAGCTCACCTTCAATACTTAACACAGATACGCAGTATTTT
NA | many | TRBJ1-6 | TRBV4-3 | CASSQEGNSPLHF | TGCGCCAGCAGCCAAGAAGGGAATTCACCCCTCCACTTT
NA | many | TRBJ2-1 | TRBV12-3/TRBV12-4 | CASSALSGSYNEQFF | TGTGCCAGCAGTGCACTTAGTGGTTCCTACAATGAGCAGTTCTTC
NA | many | TRBJ1-1 | TRBV6-5 | CASSYGGNTEAFF | TGTGCCAGCAGTTACGGTGGAAACACTGAAGCTTTCTTT